These 19 T cell receptor beta chains originate from one sample sequenced in a study of cytomegalovirus exposure and HLA in healthy donors. PCR amplification relied on 60 Vbeta primers (plus 13 Jbeta primers). Libraries were prepared by immunoSEQ multiplex PCR; TCRdb keeps only in-frame clonotypes and omits some of them. The sample carries hundreds of thousands of clones, around 89% recorded once. The sample consisted of PBMCs. Receptors originate from a woman younger than 30 in good health and CMV-seronegative.

This chain connects TRBV29-1 to TRBJ2-5; TRBD1 is a possible D gene (6 bases). Germline-derived CDR1 and CDR2 are SQVTM and ANQGSEA. The CDR3 contains 14 residues. V was shortened by 1 base and J by 7 bases, with 16 bases between the two germline ends. Here the CDR3 reads CSVEGLGAMGTQYF. Here the CDR3 DNA reads TGCAGCGTTGAAGGTCTGGGGGCGATGGGGACCCAGTACTTC.

The chain carries TRBV6-1 and TRBJ2-7, with D maybe TRBD1 (5 bases). Germline V CDR1 and CDR2: MNHNS, SASEGT. The CDR3 is 13 amino acids. Trimming removed 3 bases from V and 2 bases from J, with 8 bases in between. CDR3 nucleotide sequence: TGTGCCAGCAGTGACAGGGCCCCCTACGAGCAGTACTTC. Its protein product is CASSDRAPYEQYF.

V gene TRBV7-2 combines with J gene TRBJ2-1; D might be TRBD2 (5 bases). Germline CDR1 and CDR2: SGHTA and FQGNSA. V lost 5 bases, J lost 2 bases, and 19 bases lay in between. The CDR3 spans 17 residues. The DNA for the CDR3 is TGTGCCAGCAGCCAACTCCTTAGCGTGAAGCCCTACAATGAGCAGTTCTTC. Translated: CASSQLLSVKPYNEQFF.

The rearrangement links TRBV4-1 to TRBJ2-7, with TRBD2 matching over 8 bases. With V trimmed by 4 bases and J by 1 base, 6 bases remained unmatched. The CDR3 totals 15 residues. CDR1 and CDR2 (germline): MGHRA, YSYEKL. The CDR3 sequence: CASSPVSGSSYEQYF. In DNA form, the CDR3 reads TGCGCCAGCAGCCCAGTGAGCGGGAGTTCCTACGAGCAGTACTTC.

The V call is TRBV10-3, the J call TRBJ2-5; tentatively, D is TRBD2 (5 bases). Germline values: CDR1 ENHRY, CDR2 SYGVKD. Trimming cost V 6 bases and J 1 base, with 12 bases left between them. This CDR3 has 14 amino acids. This CDR3 is CAISGKWGQETQYF. The CDR3 nucleotides read TGTGCCATCAGCGGGAAGTGGGGCCAAGAGACCCAGTACTTC.

The DNA for the CDR3 is TGCGCCAGCAGCTTCAGGGGGTCCTACGAGCAGTACTTC. Residues: CASSFRGSYEQYF. The chain carries TRBV5-1 and TRBJ2-7; 7 positions agree with TRBD1. The CDR3 has 13 residues. Trimming removed 2 bases from V and 1 base from J; junction bases left unmatched: 0. CDR1 SGHRS and CDR2 YFSETQ come from the germline V gene.

A few counts support this clone. The gene calls are TRBV5-5 and TRBJ1-2; D gene unclear. Trimming cost V 0 bases and J 2 bases, with 8 bases left between them. CDR1 SGHKS and CDR2 YYEKEE come from the germline V gene (reference sequence). CDR3 length equals 14 residues. The CDR3 region is CASSLEQINYGYTF. The DNA of the CDR3 is TGTGCCAGCAGCTTGGAACAGATCAACTATGGCTACACCTTC.

As for this clone: At the DNA level, this CDR3 is encoded by other sequences in the same sample as well. The chain employs TRBV6-5 and TRBJ2-7; D possibly corresponds to TRBD1 (5 bases). Between the trimmed V and J ends, which lost 7 bases and 3 bases, there was a span of 7 bases. Per the germline V gene, CDR1 is MNHEY and CDR2 is SVGAGI. This CDR3 has 11 residues. CDR3 bases: TGTGCCAGCACTCAGGGCTACGAGCAGTACTTC. This sequence encodes CASTQGYEQYF.

V gene TRBV29-1 combines with J gene TRBJ1-5; tentatively, D is TRBD1 (5 bases). Germline V gene lookup returns CDR1 SQVTM and CDR2 ANQGSEA. The CDR3 covers 13 residues. Trimming pared 1 base from V and 4 bases from J, leaving 8 bases between. CDR3 DNA: TGCAGCGTTGAAGTGGGACTGAATCAGCCCCAGCATTTT. Translation gives CSVEVGLNQPQHF.

The chain uses TRBV5-1 and TRBJ2-5; no firm D call. Matching the DNA end better, TRBJ2-7 makes the J call doubtful. Germline CDR1 SGHRS, CDR2 YFSETQ. This CDR3 is built from 13 residues. CDR3 residues: CASSLAPAYEQYF. CDR3 DNA: TGCGCCAGCAGCTTGGCTCCAGCGTACGAGCAGTACTTC.

V and J are TRBV2 and TRBJ2-7; TRBD1 agrees at 8 bases. The CDR3 is 13 amino acids. Germline V gene sequence: CDR1 SNHLY, CDR2 FYNNEI. V was clipped by 10 bases and J by 3 bases; unmatched bases: 8. The CDR3 reads CATLYGQGYEQYF. CDR3 in DNA: TGTGCCACCTTATACGGACAGGGCTACGAGCAGTACTTC.

The CDR3 reads CASSLPRGIITYGYTF. CDR3 nucleotide sequence: TGTGCCAGCAGCCTCCCGCGGGGCATTATAACCTATGGCTACACCTTC. The V gene is TRBV5-6, the J gene TRBJ1-2; tentatively, D is TRBD1 (5 bases). V lost 4 bases, J lost 4 bases, and 20 bases lay in between. Germline CDR1 and CDR2: SGHDT and YYEEEE. The CDR3 covers 16 residues.

The chain is built from TRBV4-1 and TRBJ2-1; 9 bases align to TRBD2. Trimming at V came to 6 bases and at J to 6 bases, leaving 12 bases not matched to a gene. This CDR3 has 16 amino acids. Germline CDR1 reads MGHRA; CDR2 reads YSYEKL. The DNA for the CDR3 is TGCGCCAGCAGGTCCCGACGGGCGGGGGGGCCCAATGAGCAGTTCTTC. It is translated as CASRSRRAGGPNEQFF.

The V gene is TRBV5-8, the J gene TRBJ2-1, with a possible D match to TRBD2 (6 bases). The V gene lost 0 bases and the J gene lost 4 bases, with 11 bases spanning the gap. CDR1 is SGHTS, CDR2 YDEGEE, per germline. The CDR3 is 15 amino acids. The DNA of the CDR3 is TGTGCCAGCAGCTTGGCGGGGGAGTCTTACAATGAGCAGTTCTTC. Its translation: CASSLAGESYNEQFF.

The chain joins TRBV10-3 to TRBJ2-3; the D gene is possibly TRBD1 (5 bases). Per the germline V gene, CDR1 is ENHRY and CDR2 is SYGVKD. This CDR3 is 17 amino acids long. Trimming shortened V by 0 bases and J by 0 bases, and 13 bases separated the two germline ends. CDR3 sequence (DNA): TGTGCCATCAGTGAGTCTGTAGGGCAGGGAAGCACAGATACGCAGTATTTT. Translation gives CAISESVGQGSTDTQYF.

The chain joins TRBV6-5 to TRBJ2-5, with D unresolved. V was shortened by 0 bases and J by 5 bases, with 7 bases between the two germline ends. Per the germline V gene, CDR1 is MNHEY and CDR2 is SVGAGI. The CDR3 runs 13 residues. The CDR3 is CASSYSTGETQYF. The CDR3 bases are TGTGCCAGCAGTTACTCGACCGGGGAGACCCAGTACTTC.

The chain has TRBV9 and TRBJ2-2; D unclear. V was pared by 3 bases and J by 9 bases, with 9 bases between. Germline-derived CDR1 and CDR2 are SGDLS and YYNGEE. CDR3 length: 12 residues. DNA for the CDR3: TGTGCCAGCAGCGCCCGAGTACGGGAGCTGTTTTTT. Encoded protein: CASSARVRELFF.

V is TRBV15 and J is TRBJ2-1; the match to TRBD2 covers 13 bases. Unmatched junction bases numbered 3, after V lost 4 bases and J lost 6 bases. The CDR3 is 15 residues long. The germline V gene has CDR1 LNHNV and CDR2 YYDKDF (reference sequence). The DNA of the CDR3 is TGTGCCACCAGCAACGGACTAGCGGGAGTCAATGAGCAGTTCTTC. It translates to CATSNGLAGVNEQFF. Together with reference TRBV15 and TRBJ2-1, the CDR3 gives the full variable domain: DAMVIQNPRYQVTQFGKPVTLSCSQTLNHNVMYWYQQKSSQAPKLLFHYYDKDFNNEADTPDNFQSRRPNTSFCFLDIRSPGLGDTAMYLCATSNGLAGVNEQFFGPGTRLTVL.

Only a few counts were recorded for this clone. The rearrangement uses TRBV6-6 and TRBJ1-5; D might be TRBD1 (6 bases). The V and J ends lost 4 bases and 5 bases respectively, with 12 bases between them. The CDR3 runs to 14 residues. In germline, CDR1 is MNHNY, CDR2 SVGAGI (reference sequence). The DNA of the CDR3 is TGTGCCAGCAGTTCGGACAGTTCCTATCAGCCCCAGCATTTT. Its protein product is CASSSDSSYQPQHF.